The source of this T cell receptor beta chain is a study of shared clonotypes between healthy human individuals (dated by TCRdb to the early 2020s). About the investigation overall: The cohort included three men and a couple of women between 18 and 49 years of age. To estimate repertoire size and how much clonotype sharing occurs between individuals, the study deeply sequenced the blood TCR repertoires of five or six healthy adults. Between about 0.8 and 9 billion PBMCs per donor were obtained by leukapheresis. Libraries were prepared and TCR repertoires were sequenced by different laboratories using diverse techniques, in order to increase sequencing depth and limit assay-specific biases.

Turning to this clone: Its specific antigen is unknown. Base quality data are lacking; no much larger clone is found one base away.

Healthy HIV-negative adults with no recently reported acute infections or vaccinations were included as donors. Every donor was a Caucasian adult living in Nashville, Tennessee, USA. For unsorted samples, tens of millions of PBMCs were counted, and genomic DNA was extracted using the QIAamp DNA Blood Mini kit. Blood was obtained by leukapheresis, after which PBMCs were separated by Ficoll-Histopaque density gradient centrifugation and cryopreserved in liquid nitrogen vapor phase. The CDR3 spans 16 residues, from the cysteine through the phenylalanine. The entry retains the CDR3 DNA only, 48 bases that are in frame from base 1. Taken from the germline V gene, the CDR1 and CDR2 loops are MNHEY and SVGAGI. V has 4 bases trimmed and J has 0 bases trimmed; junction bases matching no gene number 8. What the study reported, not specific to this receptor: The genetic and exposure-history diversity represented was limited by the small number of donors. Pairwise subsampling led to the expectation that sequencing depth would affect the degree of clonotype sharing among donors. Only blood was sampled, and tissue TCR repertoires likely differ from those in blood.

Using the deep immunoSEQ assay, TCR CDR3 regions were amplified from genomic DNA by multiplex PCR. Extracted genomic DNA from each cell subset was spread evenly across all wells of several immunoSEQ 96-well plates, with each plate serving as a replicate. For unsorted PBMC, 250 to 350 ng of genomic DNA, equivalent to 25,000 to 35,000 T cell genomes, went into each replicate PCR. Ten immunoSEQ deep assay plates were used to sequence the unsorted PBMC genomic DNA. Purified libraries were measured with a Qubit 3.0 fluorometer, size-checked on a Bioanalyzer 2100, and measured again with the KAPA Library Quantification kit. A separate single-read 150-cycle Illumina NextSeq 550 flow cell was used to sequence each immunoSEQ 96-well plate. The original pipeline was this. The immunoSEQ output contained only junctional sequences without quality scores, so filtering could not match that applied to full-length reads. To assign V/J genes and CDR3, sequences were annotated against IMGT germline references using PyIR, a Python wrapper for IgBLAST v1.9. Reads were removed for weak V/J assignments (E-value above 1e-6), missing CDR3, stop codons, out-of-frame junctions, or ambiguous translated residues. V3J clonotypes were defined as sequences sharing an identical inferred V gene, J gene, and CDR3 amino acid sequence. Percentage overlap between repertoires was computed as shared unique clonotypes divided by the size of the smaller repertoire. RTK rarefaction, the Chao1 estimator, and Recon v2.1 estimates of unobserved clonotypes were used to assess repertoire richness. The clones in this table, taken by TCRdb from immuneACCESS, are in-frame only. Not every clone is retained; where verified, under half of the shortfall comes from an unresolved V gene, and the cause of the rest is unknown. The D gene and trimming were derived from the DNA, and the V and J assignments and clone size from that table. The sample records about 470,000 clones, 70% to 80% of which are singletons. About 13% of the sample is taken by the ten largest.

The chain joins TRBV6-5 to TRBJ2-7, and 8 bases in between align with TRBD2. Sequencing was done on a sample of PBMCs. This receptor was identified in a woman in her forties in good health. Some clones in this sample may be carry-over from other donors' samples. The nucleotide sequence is TGTGCCAGCAGTTCTTTTAGCGGGGTTAACTCCTACGAGCAGTACTTC. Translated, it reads CASSSFSGVNSYEQYF.